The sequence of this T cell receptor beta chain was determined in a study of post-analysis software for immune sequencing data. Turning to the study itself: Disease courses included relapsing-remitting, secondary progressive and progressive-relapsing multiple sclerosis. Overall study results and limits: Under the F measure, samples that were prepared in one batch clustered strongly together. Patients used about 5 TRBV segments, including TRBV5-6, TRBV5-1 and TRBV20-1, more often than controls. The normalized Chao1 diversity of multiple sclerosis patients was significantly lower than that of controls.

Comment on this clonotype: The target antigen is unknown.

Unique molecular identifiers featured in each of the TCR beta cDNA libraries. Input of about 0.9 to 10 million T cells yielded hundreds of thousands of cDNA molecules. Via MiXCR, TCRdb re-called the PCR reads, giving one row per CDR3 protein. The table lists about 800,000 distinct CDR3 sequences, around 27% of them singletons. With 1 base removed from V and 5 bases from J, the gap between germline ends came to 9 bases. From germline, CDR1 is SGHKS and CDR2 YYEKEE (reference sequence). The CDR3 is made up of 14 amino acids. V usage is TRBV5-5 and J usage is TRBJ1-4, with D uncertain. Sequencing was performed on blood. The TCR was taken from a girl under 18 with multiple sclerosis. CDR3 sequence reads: CASSLRRENEKLFF. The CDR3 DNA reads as TGTGCCAGCAGCTTGCGGAGGGAAAATGAAAAACTGTTTTTT.